This TCR beta chain was sequenced in a study of regulatory dendritic cells for organ transplantation. Study-wide results and limits: Regulatory dendritic cells appeared to expand memory CD8+ clones less than mature ones.

Only in-frame clones appear in the TCRdb table, and some are missing; sequencing was by immunoSEQ multiplex PCR. This repertoire shows some 19,000 clones, 74% found once; its top ten account for around 1%. After removal of 1 base from V and 6 bases from J, the junction contained 6 bases not matched to a gene. There are 16 residues in the CDR3. CDR1 and CDR2 (germline): SGHTA, FQGNSA. A word on this clone: Antigen specificity is unknown.

This clonotype was obtained from a human donor in good health. Input material: memory CD4+ T cells from blood. The subset was: CD45RO+ memory T cells. The chain has TRBV7-2 and TRBJ2-2; 9 bases align to TRBD1. The CDR3, as DNA: TGTGCCAGCAGCTTAGTCGGGACAGGGAGTGCCGGGGAGCTGTTTTTT. Residues: CASSLVGTGSAGELFF.